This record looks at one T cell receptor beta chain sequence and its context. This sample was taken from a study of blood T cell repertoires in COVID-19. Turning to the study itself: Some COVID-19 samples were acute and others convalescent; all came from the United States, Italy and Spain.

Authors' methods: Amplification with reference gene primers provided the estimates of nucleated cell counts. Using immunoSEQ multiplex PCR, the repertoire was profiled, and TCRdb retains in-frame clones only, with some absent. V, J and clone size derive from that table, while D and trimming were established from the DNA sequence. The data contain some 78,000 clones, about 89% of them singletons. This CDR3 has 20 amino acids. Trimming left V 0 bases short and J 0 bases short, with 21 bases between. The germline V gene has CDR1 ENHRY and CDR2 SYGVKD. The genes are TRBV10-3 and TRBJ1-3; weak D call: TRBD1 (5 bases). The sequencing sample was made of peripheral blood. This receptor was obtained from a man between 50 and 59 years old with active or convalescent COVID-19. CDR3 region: CAISESTPTAYLGSGNTIYF. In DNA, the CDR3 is TGTGCCATCAGTGAGTCGACTCCGACAGCGTACCTTGGCTCTGGAAACACCATATATTTT.